The 20 T cell receptor beta chains in this list originate from one sample, sequenced in a study of blood T cell repertoires in COVID-19. Libraries were prepared by immunoSEQ multiplex PCR; TCRdb keeps only in-frame clonotypes and omits some of them. This sample has 300,000 to 350,000 clones, with nearly 90% found just once. Sequencing used peripheral blood. The receptors were gathered from a woman aged 35 to 49 with COVID-19, enrolled during active disease.

The genes are TRBV7-9 and TRBJ2-7, with 12 bases identical to TRBD1. The germline gives CDR1 SEHNR, CDR2 FQNEAQ (reference sequence). The trim removed 5 bases at V and 5 bases at J, leaving 7 bases unmatched. The CDR3 length is 15 residues. The CDR3: CASSLFRDRGHEQYF. The CDR3 DNA reads as TGTGCCAGCAGCCTATTCCGGGACAGGGGGCACGAGCAGTACTTC.

This chain joins TRBV28 and TRBJ1-1; the D gene is possibly TRBD1 (5 bases). The CDR3 sequence is 14 residues long. Trimming removed 10 bases from V and 3 bases from J, with 18 bases in between. Germline loops: CDR1 MDHEN, CDR2 SYDVKM. The DNA for the CDR3 is TGTGCCACCAGGAAGGGGTGGGGGGACACTGAAGCTTTCTTT. Protein sequence: CATRKGWGDTEAFF.

CDR3 sequence reads: CASSLDDINNSPLHF. CDR3 in DNA: TGTGCCAGCAGCTTAGACGACATCAATAATTCACCCCTCCACTTT. The genes are TRBV7-9 and TRBJ1-6; D unresolved. The CDR3 has 15 residues. Per the germline V gene, CDR1 is SEHNR and CDR2 is FQNEAQ (reference sequence). Trimming cost V 1 base and J 5 bases, with 9 bases left between them.

This rearrangement joins TRBV29-1 to TRBJ2-2, with 11 bases matching TRBD2. The germline V gene has CDR1 SQVTM and CDR2 ANQGSEA. V was pared by 7 bases and J by 5 bases, with 6 bases of the junction left unmatched. The CDR3 is made up of 14 amino acids. This chain's CDR3 is CSANSGGETGELFF. CDR3 sequence (DNA): TGCAGCGCCAATAGCGGGGGGGAGACCGGGGAGCTGTTTTTT.

This CDR3 is CASRPRGQGLETQYF. For the CDR3, the DNA is TGCGCCAGCAGACCACGCGGACAGGGTTTGGAGACCCAGTACTTC. The chain joins TRBV5-1 to TRBJ2-5, with 8 bases identical to TRBD1. The length of the CDR3 is 15 residues. V was clipped by 5 bases and J by 5 bases; unmatched bases: 11. CDR1 SGHRS and CDR2 YFSETQ come from the germline V gene.

The CDR3 reads CASSYVGGSGKQYF. CDR3 DNA: TGTGCCAGCAGTTACGTCGGCGGGAGCGGGAAGCAGTATTTT. The chain recombines TRBV6-5 with TRBJ2-3, with TRBD2 matching 7 bases. J was trimmed by 11 bases and V by 2 bases; bases with no gene match: 10. CDR3 length: 14 residues. Looked up from germline, CDR1 is MNHEY and CDR2 is SVGAGI.

This chain links TRBV6-5 with TRBJ1-2; D remains unclear. Trimming cost V 8 bases and J 8 bases, with 15 bases left between them. CDR1 MNHEY and CDR2 SVGAGI come from the germline V gene. This CDR3 spans 12 amino acids. CDR3 nucleotides: TGTGCCAGCGGATCAGGATTTCGCGGCTACACCTTC. As protein: CASGSGFRGYTF.

This clone was observed once. This chain links TRBV5-6 with TRBJ1-2; perhaps TRBD1 as D (6 bases). This CDR3 has 16 amino acids. Germline V lookup: CDR1 SGHDT, CDR2 YYEEEE. V was clipped by 0 bases and J by 4 bases, with 16 bases between them. This CDR3 is CASSLVRRTVFYGYTF. The CDR3 coding sequence is TGTGCCAGCAGCTTGGTGCGGCGGACAGTCTTCTATGGCTACACCTTC.

This chain links TRBV24-1 with TRBJ1-3, with D possibly TRBD1 on 6 matching bases. V lost 7 bases and J 0 bases, leaving 18 bases between the germline ends. Germline assignment: CDR1 KGHDR and CDR2 SFDVKD. This CDR3 comprises 17 residues. In DNA form, the CDR3 reads TGTGCCACCAGCGACCGAAAAGTACAGGGCTCTGGAAACACCATATATTTT. As protein: CATSDRKVQGSGNTIYF.

The chain joins TRBV10-3 to TRBJ2-2, with TRBD1 as a possible D gene (6 bases). The V and J ends lost 1 base and 6 bases respectively, with 9 bases between them. Germline V gene sequence: CDR1 ENHRY, CDR2 SYGVKD. The CDR3 contains 14 residues. CDR3 region: CAISEWAGAGELFF. CDR3 nucleotides: TGTGCCATCAGTGAGTGGGCAGGGGCCGGGGAGCTGTTTTTT.

CDR3 loop: CASSRGQISYEQYF. The CDR3 DNA reads as TGTGCCAGCAGTCGCGGACAAATCTCCTACGAGCAGTACTTC. The rearrangement uses TRBV6-5 and TRBJ2-7; tentative D call: TRBD1 (5 bases). The CDR3 has 14 residues. V was pared by 5 bases and J by 0 bases, with 11 bases between. Per the germline V gene, CDR1 is MNHEY and CDR2 is SVGAGI.

DNA of the CDR3: TGCAGTGCTAGTCGGGGGGGCAGCGCAGATACGCAGTATTTT. This sequence encodes CSASRGGSADTQYF. The rearrangement links TRBV20-1 to TRBJ2-3; 8 bases are a match to TRBD2. The junction had 6 bases not matched to a gene; V was cut back by 3 bases and J by 4 bases. Germline V CDR1 and CDR2: DFQATT, SNEGSKA (reference sequence). The CDR3 length is 14 residues.

This clone has just one count. V is TRBV28 and J is TRBJ2-7; TRBD1 agrees at 9 bases. The CDR3 totals 15 residues. Looked up from germline, CDR1 is MDHEN and CDR2 is SYDVKM. Trimming cost V 6 bases and J 1 base; bases outside gene matches: 7. The CDR3 sequence: CASRVTGGLSYEQYF. As DNA, the CDR3 is TGTGCCAGCAGGGTAACAGGGGGCCTTTCCTACGAGCAGTACTTC.

The gene calls are TRBV13 and TRBJ1-3; the D gene is possibly TRBD1 (6 bases). V was trimmed by 5 bases and J by 0 bases, leaving 17 bases between them. Germline-derived CDR1 and CDR2 are PRHDT and FYEKMQ (reference sequence). CDR3 size: 17 residues. The CDR3 DNA sequence: TGTGCCAGCAGCCCCTTCGGACAGTATCACTCTGGAAACACCATATATTTT. Its translation: CASSPFGQYHSGNTIYF.

J is TRBJ2-1 and V is TRBV6-5, with TRBD1 matching 8 bases. The CDR3 has 13 amino acids. The V gene end was trimmed by 5 bases and the J gene end by 8 bases; junction bases not matched to a gene: 5. Germline V gene data show CDR1 as MNHEY and CDR2 as SVGAGI. DNA for the CDR3: TGTGCCAGCAGTACGCGACAGGGGCATGAGCAGTTCTTC. As protein: CASSTRQGHEQFF.

This rearrangement joins TRBV7-6 to TRBJ1-1, with 9 bases fitting TRBD1. From germline, CDR1 is SGHVS and CDR2 FNYEAQ. This CDR3 has 17 residues. The V segment lost 3 bases and the J segment 1 base; nucleotides outside the gene matches: 9. CDR3 DNA: TGTGCCAGCAGCTTGTCTGGACAGGGGATAGGGAACACTGAAGCTTTCTTT. Protein: CASSLSGQGIGNTEAFF.

V is TRBV15 and J is TRBJ1-2, with 9 bases that match TRBD1. The CDR3 sequence is 18 residues long. The J segment lost 5 bases and the V segment lost 1 base, leaving 14 bases of the junction unmatched. CDR1 and CDR2 (germline): LNHNV, YYDKDF (reference sequence). In DNA, the CDR3 is TGTGCCACCAGCAGAGTAAACCCTATCGGGACAGGGCGTTATGGCTACACCTTC. Amino acid sequence: CATSRVNPIGTGRYGYTF.

The chain links TRBV7-2 to TRBJ1-1; D gene unclear. The length of the CDR3 is 15 residues. CDR1 is SGHTA and CDR2 is FQGNSA in the germline V gene. V gave up 2 bases and J gave up 2 bases, with 12 bases separating them. The CDR3 is CASSLMIGGNTEAFF. CDR3 nucleotide sequence: TGTGCCAGCAGCTTAATGATCGGCGGAAACACTGAAGCTTTCTTT.

This clone has a single count. The chain combines TRBV4-3 with TRBJ2-4, with D hard to call. This CDR3 is 17 amino acids long. Trimming left V 0 bases short and J 0 bases short, with 12 bases between. Germline CDR1 reads LGHNA; CDR2 reads YSLEER. The CDR3 loop is CASSQEAAPLAKNIQYF. The DNA for the CDR3 is TGCGCCAGCAGCCAAGAGGCGGCCCCTTTAGCCAAAAACATTCAGTACTTC.

The DNA of the CDR3 is TGTGCCAGCAGTGAAGCAGGGACTAGCGGGAGCAATGAGCAGTTCTTC. It translates to CASSEAGTSGSNEQFF. The chain couples TRBV25-1 to TRBJ2-1; TRBD2 matches 14 bases. The germline V gene has CDR1 MGHDK and CDR2 SYGVNS. With V trimmed by 2 bases and J by 6 bases, 3 bases remained unmatched. This CDR3 is built from 16 residues.